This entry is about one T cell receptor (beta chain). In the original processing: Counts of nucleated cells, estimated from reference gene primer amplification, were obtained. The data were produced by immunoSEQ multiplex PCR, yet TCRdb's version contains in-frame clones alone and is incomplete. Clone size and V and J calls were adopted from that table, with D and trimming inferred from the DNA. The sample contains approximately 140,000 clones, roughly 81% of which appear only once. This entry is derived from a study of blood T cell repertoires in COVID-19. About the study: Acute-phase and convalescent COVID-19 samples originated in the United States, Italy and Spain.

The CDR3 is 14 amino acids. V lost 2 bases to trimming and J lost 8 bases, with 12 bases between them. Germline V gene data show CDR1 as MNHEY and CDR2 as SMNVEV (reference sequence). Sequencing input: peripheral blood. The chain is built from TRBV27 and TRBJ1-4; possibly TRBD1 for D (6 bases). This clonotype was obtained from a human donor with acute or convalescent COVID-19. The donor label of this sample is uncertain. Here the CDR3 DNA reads TGTGCCAGCAGTTTAGCAGGGGTAGGAGAAAAACTGTTTTTT. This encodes CASSLAGVGEKLFF. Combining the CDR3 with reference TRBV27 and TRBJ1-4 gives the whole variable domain EAQVTQNPRYLITVTGKKLTVTCSQNMNHEYMSWYRQDPGLGLRQIYYSMNVEVTDKGDVPEGYKVSRKEKRNFPLILESPSPNQTSLYFCASSLAGVGEKLFFGSGTQLSVL.